This TCR beta chain was profiled in a study of blood T cell repertoires in COVID-19. Study at large: The United States, Italy and Spain were the sources of the acute and convalescent COVID-19 samples. The cDNA or gDNA used as material had been derived from T cells, B-cell-depleted T cells, or PBMCs.

This CDR3 region has 16 residues. V gave up 2 bases and J gave up 0 bases, with 12 bases separating them. Looked up from germline, CDR1 is SGHKS and CDR2 is YYEKEE (reference sequence). Authors' processing steps: Nucleated cell counts were estimated from reference gene primer amplification. Data came from immunoSEQ multiplex PCR; TCRdb stores just in-frame clones and leaves some out. The V and J calls and clone size are taken from that table; D and trimming were inferred from the DNA. The sample records a few hundred thousand clones, about 90% being singletons. Sequencing used peripheral blood. The rearrangement joins TRBV5-5 to TRBJ1-3; D may be TRBD1 (6 bases). This sequence originates from a man aged 18 to 30 with active or convalescent COVID-19. The CDR3 spells CASSLYREPSGNTIYF. The CDR3 nucleotides are TGTGCCAGCAGCTTATACAGGGAACCCTCTGGAAACACCATATATTTT.